This T cell receptor beta chain was retrieved from a study of T cell responses to AZD1222 COVID-19 vaccine. Assay: immunoSEQ multiplex PCR; the TCRdb copy retains only in-frame clones and omits some. The table records 120,000 or so clones, approximately 82% of them present only once. Germline-derived CDR1 and CDR2 are WNHNN and SYGVQD (reference sequence). The CDR3 is 18 amino acids. The ends lost 4 bases at V and 8 bases at J; junction bases unmatched: 19. Pooling of second doses given at about 4 or about 12 weeks was done. Whole-study results and caveats: Close to half of all spike-specific TCRs reportedly target regions of the variants that are unmutated. Baseline seropositives among AZD1222 recipients totaled only 6 or 7. CD4 TCRs linked to vaccination spanned spike, dominating at 160-218 and 743-854.

Comment on this clone: The antigen is not known.

The receptor was derived from an adult who received the AZD1222 COVID-19 vaccine. The V call is TRBV10-1, the J call TRBJ2-1; 8 bases fit TRBD2. The specimen comprised peripheral blood, sampled 28 days after the second AZD1222 dose. Here the CDR3 reads CASSGGRLRGLGSHEQFF. As DNA, the CDR3 is TGCGCCAGCAGTGGCGGCCGCCTGAGGGGACTAGGATCCCATGAGCAGTTCTTC.